This T cell receptor beta chain was retrieved from a study of T cells in Graves' hyperthyroidism and ophthalmopathy (dated by TCRdb to between 2017 and 2020). Regarding the research as a whole: Peripheral blood samples were taken at the time of initial diagnosis, prior to any treatment. TCR V-J signatures able to tell the groups apart were searched for in a discovery cohort of 100 patients, of whom around 43 had Graves' ophthalmopathy and roughly 57 had stable Graves' hyperthyroidism. An independent validation cohort of around 19 hyperthyroidism patients and 17 patients who later progressed to ophthalmopathy tested prospective prediction of ophthalmopathy. For training and testing, the 100 or so patients in the discovery cohort were randomly divided in a 7:3 ratio. In roughly six Graves' hyperthyroidism patients, the study also compared T-cell repertoires from thyroid tissue with T-cell repertoires from blood. After sampling, hyperthyroidism patients received methimazole starting at 30 mg daily, and ophthalmopathy patients received high-dose intravenous methylprednisolone. The paper reports TCR Vbeta CDR3 sequencing of some 140 peripheral blood samples: approximately 41 ophthalmopathy, under 80 hyperthyroidism and approximately 17 progressor patients.

Ophthalmopathy patients had moderately to severely active disease, Clinical Activity Score of at least 3, NOSPECS grade of at least 4, and duration under 3 months. Any patient with an uncontrolled infection, another autoimmune disease, pregnancy or lactation was excluded. Diagnoses relied on clinical symptoms, serum thyroxine and TRAb, thyroid ultrasound and orbital computed tomography. PBMCs were separated from 10 ml of fresh peripheral blood using Ficoll-Paque density gradient centrifugation. Total RNA was extracted using Trizol reagent, and RNA quality was assessed on an Agilent 2100 Bioanalyzer. V is pared back by 1 base and J by 8 bases, with 15 bases lying between the germline termini. Counted from cysteine to phenylalanine, this CDR3 has 16 amino acids. Only CDR3 DNA remains: 48 bases, in frame from the first base. CDR1 and CDR2 are drawn from the germline V gene (reference sequence): MNHEY, SMNVEV.

The investigation overall reported the following: No statistical method was used to set the sample size in advance, and investigators knew the group allocation. Most expanded thyroid clonotypes (frequency above 0.001) were also detected in blood, a finding suggesting that blood repertoires may reflect thyroid immune responses. A model built on a 13 V-J signature distinguished ophthalmopathy from stable hyperthyroidism, reaching about 89% sensitivity and about 81% specificity in cross-validation and 80%/75% in testing. In validation, progression to ophthalmopathy was predicted by the model with around 71% sensitivity and approximately 78% specificity, a median of approximately 6.5 months before onset.

TCR beta CDR3 regions were amplified from RNA transcripts. A first-round RT-PCR of the TCR CDR3 used the HTBI primer set with the Qiagen OneStep RT-PCR kit. A second multiplex PCR round built the libraries, followed by size selection and purification. Libraries were sequenced paired-end with 100 bp reads on an Illumina HiSeq2000. Under the source paper's analysis protocol: SOAPnuke was used to process the raw data, with reads discarded if the reads contained adapters or uncalled bases, had a mean Phred below 15, or lacked an exact constant-primer or identifier match. COPE v1.2.5 was used to merge high-quality paired reads, and clonotypes were defined as unique nucleotide sequences. Clonotypes were aligned to IMGT TRBV, TRBD and TRBJ reference segments using MiTCR v1.1. The analysis included only V-J combinations with a frequency above 0.0001, which together covered roughly 99% of the repertoires. The TCS score was defined as the ratio of F50 (clonal expansion) to E x V (chaos), calculated using BLOSUM62-based TCRdist between CDR3 peptides within each V-J. Welch's t-statistics and random forest reduced approximately 520 V-J features to around 14, which were used in a naive Bayes classifier (R e1071). TCRdb reanalyzed the raw reads on its own, using fastp at Q25 for trimming and MiXCR for clone calling, and kept in-frame beta chains. Identical CDR3 protein sequences are pooled into one entry, listed with their most common genes and DNA. The V and J calls were not made by the authors but by TCRdb's processing. The sample includes about 460,000 distinct CDR3 sequences, with roughly 23% observed a single time. The ten most abundant clones make up under 55% of the sample.

About this clonotype itself: Its recognized antigen is unknown. Base qualities were left out, and no much larger clone turns up one base away.

In this chain, TRBV27 is recombined with TRBJ2-6, with the D call perhaps TRBD1 or TRBD2, as 5 bases match in each case. The sample comprised blood. This TCR came from a woman in her 70s with Graves' ophthalmopathy. Read as DNA, the sequence is TGTGCCAGCAGTTTATTTAAGGGGCTCGGGACCAACGTCCTGACTTTC. It encodes CASSLFKGLGTNVLTF.